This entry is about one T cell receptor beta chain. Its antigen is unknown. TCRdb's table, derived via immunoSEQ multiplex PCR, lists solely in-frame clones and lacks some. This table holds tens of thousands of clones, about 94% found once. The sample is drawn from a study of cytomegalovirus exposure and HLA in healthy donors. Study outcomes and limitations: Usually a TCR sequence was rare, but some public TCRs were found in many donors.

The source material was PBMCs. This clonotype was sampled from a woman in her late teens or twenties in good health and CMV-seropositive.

The CDR3 spells CSVRTSQETQYF. The CDR3 DNA reads as TGCAGCGTTCGGACTAGCCAAGAGACCCAGTACTTC. V gene TRBV29-1 combines with J gene TRBJ2-5, with 7 bases aligning to TRBD2. Germline CDR1 and CDR2: SQVTM and ANQGSEA. This CDR3 region has 12 residues. V was pared by 5 bases and J by 1 base, with 1 base of the junction left unmatched.